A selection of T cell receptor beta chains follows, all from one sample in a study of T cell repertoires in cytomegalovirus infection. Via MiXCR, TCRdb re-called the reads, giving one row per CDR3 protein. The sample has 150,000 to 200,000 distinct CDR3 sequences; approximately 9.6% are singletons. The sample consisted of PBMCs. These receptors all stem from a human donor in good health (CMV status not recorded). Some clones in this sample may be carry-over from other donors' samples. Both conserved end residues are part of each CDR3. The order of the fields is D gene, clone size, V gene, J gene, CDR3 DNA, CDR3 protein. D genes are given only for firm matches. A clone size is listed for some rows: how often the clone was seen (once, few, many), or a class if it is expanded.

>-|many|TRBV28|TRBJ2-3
TGTGCCACAAGCGAGGGCCTGCACACAGATACGCAGTATTTT
CATSEGLHTDTQYF
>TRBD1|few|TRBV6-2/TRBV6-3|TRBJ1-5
TGTGCCAGCAGTTACGCCCCGGGACAGGGAAACAATCAGCCCCAGCATTTT
CASSYAPGQGNNQPQHF
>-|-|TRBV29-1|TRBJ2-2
TGCAGCGTTGAATGGGGAGGCAGCGCGAACACCGGGGAGCTGTTTTTT
CSVEWGGSANTGELFF
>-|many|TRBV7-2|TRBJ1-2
TGTGCCAGCAGGCTGGGATCACGGAGTATTAGCTATGGCTACACCTTC
CASRLGSRSISYGYTF
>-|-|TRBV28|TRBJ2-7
TGTGCCAGCAGTTTATCGATGGGGCCCTACGAGCAGTACTTC
CASSLSMGPYEQYF
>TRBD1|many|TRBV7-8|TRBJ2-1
TGTGCCAGCAGCCAAGGGACAGGGGGTAAGAATGAGCAGTTCTTC
CASSQGTGGKNEQFF
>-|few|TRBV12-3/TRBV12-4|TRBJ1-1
TGTGCCAGCAGTTTGGGTAAGACTGAAGCTTTCTTT
CASSLGKTEAFF
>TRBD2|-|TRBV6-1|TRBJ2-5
TGTGCCAGCTGGCAAGAAAGTAGCGGGAGGTCACAAGAGACCCAGTACTTC
CASWQESSGRSQETQYF
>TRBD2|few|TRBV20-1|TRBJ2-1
TGCAGTGCTAGAGATCTGCGGACTCCGGGGGGGACGTACAATGAGCAGTTCTTC
CSARDLRTPGGTYNEQFF
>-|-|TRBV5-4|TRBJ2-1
TGTGCCAGCAGCCCCGGCCCCTCCTACAATGAGCAGTTCTTC
CASSPGPSYNEQFF
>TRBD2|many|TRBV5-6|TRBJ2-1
TGTGCCAGCAGCTGGACCGGGACTAGCGGATACAATGAGCAGTTCTTC
CASSWTGTSGYNEQFF
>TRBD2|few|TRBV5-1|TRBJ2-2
TGCGCCAGCAGCTTGGGACTAGCGGCGGGGGAGCTGTTTTTT
CASSLGLAAGELFF
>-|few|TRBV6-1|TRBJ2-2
TGTGCCAGCAGTAGCCTGGTGGACGGGGAGCTGTTTTTT
CASSSLVDGELFF
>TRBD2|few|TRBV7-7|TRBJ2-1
TGTGCTAGCAGCTTAAACAGCGGGAGGGAGAATGAGCAGTTCTTC
CASSLNSGRENEQFF
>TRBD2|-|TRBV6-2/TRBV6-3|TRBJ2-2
TGTGCCAGCAGTCTCGGGACTAGCTCCGGGGAGCTGTTTTTT
CASSLGTSSGELFF
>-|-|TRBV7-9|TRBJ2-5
TGTGCCAGCAGCTTAGGGGCGGGTTGGACCCAAGAGACCCAGTACTTC
CASSLGAGWTQETQYF